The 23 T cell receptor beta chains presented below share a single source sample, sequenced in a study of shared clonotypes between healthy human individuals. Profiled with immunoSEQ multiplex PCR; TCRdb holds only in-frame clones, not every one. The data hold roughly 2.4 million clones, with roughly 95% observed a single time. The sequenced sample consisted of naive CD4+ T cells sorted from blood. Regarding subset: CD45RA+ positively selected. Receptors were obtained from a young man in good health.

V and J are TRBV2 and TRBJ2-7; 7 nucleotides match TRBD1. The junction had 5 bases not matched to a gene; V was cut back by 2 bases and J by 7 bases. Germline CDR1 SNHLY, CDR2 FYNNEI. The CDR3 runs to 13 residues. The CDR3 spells CASSEISGGEQYF. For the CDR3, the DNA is TGTGCCAGCAGTGAAATTTCAGGGGGTGAGCAGTACTTC.

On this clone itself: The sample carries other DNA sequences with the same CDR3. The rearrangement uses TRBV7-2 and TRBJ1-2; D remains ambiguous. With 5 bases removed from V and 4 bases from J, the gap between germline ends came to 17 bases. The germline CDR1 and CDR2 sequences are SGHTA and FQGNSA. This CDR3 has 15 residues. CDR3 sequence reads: CASSPSGGSIYGYTF. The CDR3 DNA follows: TGTGCCAGCAGCCCTAGCGGAGGGTCTATCTATGGCTACACCTTC.

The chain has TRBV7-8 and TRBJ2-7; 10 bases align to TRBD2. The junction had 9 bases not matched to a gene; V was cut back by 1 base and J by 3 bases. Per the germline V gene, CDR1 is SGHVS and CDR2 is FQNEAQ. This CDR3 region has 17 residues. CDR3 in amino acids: CASSLGVSGRRNYEQYF. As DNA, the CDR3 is TGTGCCAGCAGCTTAGGGGTTAGCGGGAGGAGGAACTACGAGCAGTACTTC.

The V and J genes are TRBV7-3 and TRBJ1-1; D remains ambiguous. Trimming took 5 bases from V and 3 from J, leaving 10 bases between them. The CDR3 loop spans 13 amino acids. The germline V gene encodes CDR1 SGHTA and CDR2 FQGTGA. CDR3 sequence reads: CASSRTWDTEAFF. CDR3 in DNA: TGTGCCAGCAGCCGAACGTGGGACACTGAAGCTTTCTTT.

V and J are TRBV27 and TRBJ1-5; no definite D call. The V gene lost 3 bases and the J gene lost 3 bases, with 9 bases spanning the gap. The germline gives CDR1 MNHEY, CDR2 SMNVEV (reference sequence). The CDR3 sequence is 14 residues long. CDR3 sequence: CASSLTVPNQPQHF. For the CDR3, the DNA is TGTGCCAGCAGTTTGACGGTCCCCAATCAGCCCCAGCATTTT.

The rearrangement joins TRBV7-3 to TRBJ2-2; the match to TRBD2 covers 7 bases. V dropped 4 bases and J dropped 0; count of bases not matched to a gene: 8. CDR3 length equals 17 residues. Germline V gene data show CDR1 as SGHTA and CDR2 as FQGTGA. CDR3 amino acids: CASSSSPGGTNTGELFF. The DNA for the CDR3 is TGTGCCAGCAGCTCTTCCCCCGGGGGGACGAACACCGGGGAGCTGTTTTTT.

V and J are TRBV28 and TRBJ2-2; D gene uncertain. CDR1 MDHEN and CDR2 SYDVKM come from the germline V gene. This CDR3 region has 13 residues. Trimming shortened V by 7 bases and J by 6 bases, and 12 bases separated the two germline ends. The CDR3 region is CASKEDTPGELFF. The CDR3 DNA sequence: TGTGCCAGCAAAGAAGACACACCCGGGGAGCTGTTTTTT.

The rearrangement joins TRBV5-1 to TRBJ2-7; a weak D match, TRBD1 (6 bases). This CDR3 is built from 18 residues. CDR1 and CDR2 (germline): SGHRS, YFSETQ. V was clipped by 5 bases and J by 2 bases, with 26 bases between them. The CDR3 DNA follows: TGCGCCAGCAGGTTGCTGGGGTGGGGGCCCTCCCAAACCTACGAGCAGTACTTC. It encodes CASRLLGWGPSQTYEQYF. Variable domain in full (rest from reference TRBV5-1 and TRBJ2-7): KAGVTQTPRYLIKTRGQQVTLSCSPISGHRSVSWYQQTPGQGLQFLFEYFSETQRNKGNFPGRFSGRQFSNSRSEMNVSTLELGDSALYLCASRLLGWGPSQTYEQYFGPGTRLTVT.

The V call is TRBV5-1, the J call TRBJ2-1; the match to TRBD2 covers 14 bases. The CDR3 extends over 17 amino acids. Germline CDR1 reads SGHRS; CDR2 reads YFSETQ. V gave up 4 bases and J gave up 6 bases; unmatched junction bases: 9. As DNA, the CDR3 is TGCGCCAGCAGCCCAAGGACTAGCGGGAGGCTATTCAATGAGCAGTTCTTC. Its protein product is CASSPRTSGRLFNEQFF.

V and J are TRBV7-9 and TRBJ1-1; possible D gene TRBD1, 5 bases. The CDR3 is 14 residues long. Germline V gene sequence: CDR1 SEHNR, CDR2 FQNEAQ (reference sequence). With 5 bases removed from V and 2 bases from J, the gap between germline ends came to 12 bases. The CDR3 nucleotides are TGTGCCAGCAGCCTCCAGGGTATCAACACTGAAGCTTTCTTT. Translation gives CASSLQGINTEAFF.

This CDR3 is CASSQDLSVSGLYF. DNA of the CDR3: TGCGCCAGCAGCCAAGATTTAAGTGTGTCCGGGCTCTACTTC. This chain links TRBV4-3 with TRBJ2-4; D is ambiguous. The CDR3 contains 14 residues. In germline, CDR1 is LGHNA, CDR2 YSLEER. Trimming shortened V by 0 bases and J by 16 bases, and 19 bases separated the two germline ends.

CDR3 protein: CASRPSGSHEQFF. The CDR3 region has the DNA TGTGCCAGCAGGCCGAGCGGGAGCCATGAGCAGTTCTTC. The chain is built from TRBV6-4 and TRBJ2-1; 8 nucleotides line up with TRBD2. CDR3 size: 13 residues. Germline CDR1 reads MRHNA; CDR2 reads SNTAGT. V was pared by 6 bases and J by 8 bases, with 6 bases of the junction left unmatched.

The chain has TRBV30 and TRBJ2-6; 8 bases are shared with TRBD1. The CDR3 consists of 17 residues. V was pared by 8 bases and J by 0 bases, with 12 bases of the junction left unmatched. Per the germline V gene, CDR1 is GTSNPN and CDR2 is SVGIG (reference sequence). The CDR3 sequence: CAQRTWQGASGANVLTF. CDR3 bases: TGTGCCCAACGAACGTGGCAGGGGGCCTCTGGGGCCAACGTCCTGACTTTC.

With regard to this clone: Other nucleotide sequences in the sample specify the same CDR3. The CDR3 region is CASSPSGSYNEQFF. DNA of the CDR3: TGCGCCAGCAGCCCATCTGGCTCCTACAATGAGCAGTTCTTC. The rearrangement links TRBV4-3 to TRBJ2-1; D unresolved. Germline V gene lookup returns CDR1 LGHNA and CDR2 YSLEER. Trimming took 4 bases from V and 0 from J, leaving 7 bases between them. The CDR3 contains 14 residues.

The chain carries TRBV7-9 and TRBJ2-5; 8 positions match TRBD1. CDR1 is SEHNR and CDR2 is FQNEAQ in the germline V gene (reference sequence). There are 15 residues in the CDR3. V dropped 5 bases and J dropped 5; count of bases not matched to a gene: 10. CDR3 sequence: CASSRDRGRSETQYF. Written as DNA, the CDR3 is TGTGCCAGCAGCCGAGACAGGGGTAGGAGCGAGACCCAGTACTTC.

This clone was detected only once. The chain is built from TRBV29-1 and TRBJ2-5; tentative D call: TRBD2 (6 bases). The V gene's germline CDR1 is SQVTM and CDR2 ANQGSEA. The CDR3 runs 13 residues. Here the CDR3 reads CRVDGGAGETQYF. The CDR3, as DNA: TGCAGGGTGGACGGCGGGGCGGGAGAGACCCAGTACTTC.

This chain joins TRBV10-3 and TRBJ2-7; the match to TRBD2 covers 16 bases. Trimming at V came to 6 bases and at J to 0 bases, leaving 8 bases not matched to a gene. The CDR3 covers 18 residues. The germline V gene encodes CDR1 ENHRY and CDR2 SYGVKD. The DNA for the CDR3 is TGTGCCATCAGCGCCGGGACTAGCGGGAGGGCCAACTCCTACGAGCAGTACTTC. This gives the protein CAISAGTSGRANSYEQYF.

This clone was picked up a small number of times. In DNA form, the CDR3 reads TGTGCCAGCAGGGCAGGGGGTCTACTGCAGTACTTC. Protein sequence: CASRAGGLLQYF. The chain is built from TRBV2 and TRBJ2-7; TRBD1 matches 7 bases. CDR1 is SNHLY and CDR2 is FYNNEI in the germline V gene. The V segment lost 6 bases and the J segment 9 bases; nucleotides outside the gene matches: 8. The CDR3 is 12 amino acids.

The DNA of the CDR3 is TGTGCCAGCAGCCCGGGACGGCGTTTTTCCTATAATTCACCCCTCCACTTT. This codes for CASSPGRRFSYNSPLHF. The chain joins TRBV7-2 to TRBJ1-6; weak D call: TRBD1 (5 bases). The CDR3 runs 17 residues. Germline CDR1 SGHTA, CDR2 FQGNSA. The ends were cut back, 5 bases at V and 1 base at J, with 15 bases in the middle.

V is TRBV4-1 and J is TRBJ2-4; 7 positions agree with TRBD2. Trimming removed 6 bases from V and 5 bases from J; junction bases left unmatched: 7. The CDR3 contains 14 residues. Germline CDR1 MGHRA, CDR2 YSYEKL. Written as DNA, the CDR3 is TGCGCCAGCAGTCACGGGCTAGCGGAAAACATTCAGTACTTC. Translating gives CASSHGLAENIQYF.

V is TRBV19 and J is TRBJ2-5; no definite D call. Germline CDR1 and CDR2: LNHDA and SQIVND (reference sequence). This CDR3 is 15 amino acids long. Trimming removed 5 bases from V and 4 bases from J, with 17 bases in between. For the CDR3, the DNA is TGTGCCAGTAGTCAGAGAAGGGCAAGCTCAGAGACCCAGTACTTC. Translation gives CASSQRRASSETQYF.

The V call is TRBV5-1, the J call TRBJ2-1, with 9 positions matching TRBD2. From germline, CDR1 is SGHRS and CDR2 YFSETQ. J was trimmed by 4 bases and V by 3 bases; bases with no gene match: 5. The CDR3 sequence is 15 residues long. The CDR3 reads CASSSLAGTYNEQFF. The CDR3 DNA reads TGCGCCAGCAGCTCTCTAGCGGGAACGTACAATGAGCAGTTCTTC.

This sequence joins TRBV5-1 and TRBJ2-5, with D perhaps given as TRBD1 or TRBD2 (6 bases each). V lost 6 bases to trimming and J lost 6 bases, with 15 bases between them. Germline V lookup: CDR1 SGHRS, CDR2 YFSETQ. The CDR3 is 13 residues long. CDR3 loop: CASKAGGGQTQYF. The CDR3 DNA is TGCGCCAGCAAAGCTGGTGGGGGGCAGACCCAGTACTTC.